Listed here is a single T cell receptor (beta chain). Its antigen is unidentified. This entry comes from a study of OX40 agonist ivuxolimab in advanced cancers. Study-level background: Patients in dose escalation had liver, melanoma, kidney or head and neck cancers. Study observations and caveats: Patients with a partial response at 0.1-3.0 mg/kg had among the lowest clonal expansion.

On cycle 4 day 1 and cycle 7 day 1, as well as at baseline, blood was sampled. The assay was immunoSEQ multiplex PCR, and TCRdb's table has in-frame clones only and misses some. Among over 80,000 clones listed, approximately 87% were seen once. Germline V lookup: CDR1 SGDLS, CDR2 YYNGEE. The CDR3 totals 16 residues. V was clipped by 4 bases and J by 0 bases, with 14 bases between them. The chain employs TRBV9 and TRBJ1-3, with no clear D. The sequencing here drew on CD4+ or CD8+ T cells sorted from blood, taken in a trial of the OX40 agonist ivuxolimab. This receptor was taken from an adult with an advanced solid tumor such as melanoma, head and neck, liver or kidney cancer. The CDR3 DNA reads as TGTGCCAGCAGCAATGCCGAGGGTTACTCTGGAAACACCATATATTTT. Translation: CASSNAEGYSGNTIYF.